Presented here are 6 T cell receptor beta chains from one specimen sequenced in a study of cytotoxic CD8 clonotypes in ibrutinib-treated CLL. Produced via immunoSEQ multiplex PCR; TCRdb's table is partial and in-frame only. The profile shows roughly 70,000 clones, roughly nine tenths of them singletons. The specimen comprised PBMCs, sampled after 12 months of ibrutinib treatment. The receptor set was obtained from a human donor with chronic lymphocytic leukemia.

The chain links TRBV19 to TRBJ2-1, with a tentative D call TRBD2 (5 bases). In germline, CDR1 is LNHDA, CDR2 SQIVND (reference sequence). There are 16 residues in the CDR3. Deletions cut 6 bases from V and 1 base from J, with 16 bases between. CDR3 region: CASSDYRSFSYNEQFF. In nucleotides, the CDR3 is TGTGCCAGTAGCGACTACAGAAGCTTTTCCTACAATGAGCAGTTCTTC.

The gene calls are TRBV7-6 and TRBJ2-3; possible D gene TRBD2, 6 bases. This CDR3 region has 13 residues. Germline V gives CDR1 SGHVS, CDR2 FNYEAQ. Trimming removed 1 base at V and 8 bases at J, with 10 bases between. The CDR3 region has the DNA TGTGCCAGCAGCTTAGGATTGGGAGGTACGCAGTATTTT. It is translated as CASSLGLGGTQYF.

The rearrangement joins TRBV5-7 to TRBJ1-3; 7 nucleotides agree with TRBD1. TRBV5-7 is an ORF for which the function is uncertain. The CDR3 contains 16 residues. J gave up 0 bases and V 2 bases, and 5 bases lay outside the gene matches. CDR3 amino acids: CASSFPGGPSGNTIYF. In nucleotides, the CDR3 is TGTGCCAGCAGCTTTCCAGGGGGGCCCTCTGGAAACACCATATATTTT.

The chain employs TRBV18 and TRBJ2-3; 8 bases line up with TRBD1. There are 15 residues in the CDR3. Germline V gene sequence: CDR1 KGHSH, CDR2 LQKENI. Trimming took 6 bases from V and 2 from J; bases not matched to a gene: 7. The CDR3 region has the DNA TGTGCCAGCTCGCCCGGACAGGGAAACACAGATACGCAGTATTTT. It yields the protein CASSPGQGNTDTQYF.

The gene calls are TRBV6-6 and TRBJ1-2; D perhaps matches TRBD1 (5 bases). CDR1 and CDR2 from the germline V gene are MNHNY and SVGAGI (reference sequence). V was cut by 10 bases and J by 2 bases, with 11 bases left in between. The CDR3 totals 12 residues. CDR3 DNA: TGTGCCACCCAATGGGGGAACTATGGCTACACCTTC. Its translation is CATQWGNYGYTF.

This clone showed up just a few times. V gene TRBV7-9 combines with J gene TRBJ1-1, with D hard to call. Germline V lookup: CDR1 SEHNR, CDR2 FQNEAQ (reference sequence). V shed 3 bases and J shed 5 bases, with 10 bases lying between them. The CDR3 length is 13 residues. CDR3 in DNA: TGTGCCAGCAGCTTCCAGGAACAGACTGAAGCTTTCTTT. Residues: CASSFQEQTEAFF. Full variable domain (rest looked up from reference TRBV7-9 and TRBJ1-1): DTGVSQNPRHKITKRGQNVTFRCDPISEHNRLYWYRQTLGQGPEFLTYFQNEAQLEKSRLLSDRFSAERPKGSFSTLEIQRTEQGDSAMYLCASSFQEQTEAFFGQGTRLTVV.